The next 23 T cell receptor beta chains were all read from a single sample in a study of identifying expanded T cells in peripheral blood. Repertoires were generated with immunoSEQ multiplex PCR, while TCRdb's copy carries only in-frame clones and drops some. This table has roughly 100,000 clones, around 89% appearing once. Sequencing used blood. The receptor set was obtained from a person between 18 and 75 years old in good health.

The CDR3 spells CASSPDAGELFF. The DNA of the CDR3 is TGTGCCAGCAGCCCCGACGCCGGGGAGCTGTTTTTT. The rearrangement uses TRBV2 and TRBJ2-2; D is unclear. V was cut by 6 bases and J by 6 bases, with 8 bases left in between. The CDR3 is 12 amino acids. The germline V gene has CDR1 SNHLY and CDR2 FYNNEI. The full variable domain, its missing parts supplied by reference TRBV2 and TRBJ2-2, is EPEVTQTPSHQVTQMGQEVILRCVPISNHLYFYWYRQILGQKVEFLVSFYNNEISEKSEIFDDQFSVERPDGSNFTLKIRSTKLEDSAMYFCASSPDAGELFFGEGSRLTVL.

The V call is TRBV5-1, the J call TRBJ2-5; weak D call: TRBD1 (5 bases). Germline V gene sequence: CDR1 SGHRS, CDR2 YFSETQ. Trimming removed 5 bases at V and 4 bases at J, with 21 bases between. There are 16 residues in the CDR3. The CDR3 region has the DNA TGCGCCAGCAGGGTGGAACCGCTTACAGGCGGAGAGACCCAGTACTTC. Encoded protein: CASRVEPLTGGETQYF. Variable domain in full (rest from reference TRBV5-1 and TRBJ2-5): KAGVTQTPRYLIKTRGQQVTLSCSPISGHRSVSWYQQTPGQGLQFLFEYFSETQRNKGNFPGRFSGRQFSNSRSEMNVSTLELGDSALYLCASRVEPLTGGETQYFGPGTRLLVL.

This sequence joins TRBV30 and TRBJ1-1; D unresolved. Germline assignment: CDR1 GTSNPN and CDR2 SVGIG (reference sequence). The CDR3 has 14 residues. V lost 1 base and J lost 0, with 9 bases in between. The CDR3 here is CAWSATNMNTEAFF. The DNA for the CDR3 is TGTGCCTGGAGTGCCACCAACATGAACACTGAAGCTTTCTTT.

The chain links TRBV7-2 to TRBJ2-3; no definite D call. The CDR3 spans 12 residues. The V end was cut by 2 bases, the J end by 3 bases, with 3 bases between. Germline V lookup: CDR1 SGHTA, CDR2 FQGNSA. The DNA for the CDR3 is TGTGCCAGCAGCTTAAGGACAGATACGCAGTATTTT. Its translation is CASSLRTDTQYF.

The rearrangement joins TRBV11-2 to TRBJ2-5; perhaps D is TRBD1 or TRBD2 (5 bases each). Trimming removed 10 bases at V and 4 bases at J, with 19 bases between. Germline-derived CDR1 and CDR2 are SGHAT and FQNNGV. The CDR3 extends over 14 amino acids. The CDR3 region has the DNA TGTGCCAAGGGGACGCTCGAGTGTGGAGAGACCCAGTACTTC. Translation: CAKGTLECGETQYF.

The V call is TRBV5-4, the J call TRBJ1-1; D might be TRBD1 (6 bases). The V gene's germline CDR1 is SGHNT and CDR2 YYREEE (reference sequence). CDR3 size: 15 residues. Trimming removed 3 bases at V and 0 bases at J, with 12 bases between. The DNA of the CDR3 is TGTGCCAGCAGCTGGACGACAGGCATGAACACTGAAGCTTTCTTT. As protein: CASSWTTGMNTEAFF.

The rearrangement joins TRBV19 to TRBJ1-2, with D perhaps TRBD1 (5 bases). Germline V gives CDR1 LNHDA, CDR2 SQIVND (reference sequence). The V end lost 6 bases, the J end lost 4 bases, and 18 bases lay between the germline ends. The CDR3 is 15 residues long. In DNA, the CDR3 is TGTGCCAGTAGGATTTCGGGGGACGCGGGCTATGGCTACACCTTC. Protein sequence: CASRISGDAGYGYTF. The full variable domain, in which reference TRBV19 and TRBJ1-2 provide the parts outside the CDR3, is DGGITQSPKYLFRKEGQNVTLSCEQNLNHDAMYWYRQDPGQGLRLIYYSQIVNDFQKGDIAEGYSVSREKKESFPLTVTSAQKNPTAFYLCASRISGDAGYGYTFGSGTRLTVV.

The CDR3 reads CASSLMDRYNEQFF. CDR3 nucleotides: TGCGCCAGCAGCTTGATGGACAGATACAATGAGCAGTTCTTC. The chain links TRBV5-1 to TRBJ2-1, with D possibly matching TRBD1 (6 bases). The CDR3 length is 14 residues. With 1 base removed from V and 4 bases from J, the gap between germline ends came to 9 bases. Germline CDR1 and CDR2: SGHRS and YFSETQ. Full variable domain (remainder filled in from reference TRBV5-1 and TRBJ2-1): KAGVTQTPRYLIKTRGQQVTLSCSPISGHRSVSWYQQTPGQGLQFLFEYFSETQRNKGNFPGRFSGRQFSNSRSEMNVSTLELGDSALYLCASSLMDRYNEQFFGPGTRLTVL.

In this sample, this clone turned up a few times. J is TRBJ1-6 and V is TRBV30; D might be TRBD1 (6 bases). V was cut by 8 bases and J by 10 bases, with 18 bases left in between. In germline, CDR1 is GTSNPN, CDR2 SVGIG (reference sequence). The CDR3 contains 13 residues. CDR3 coding DNA: TGTGCCCGGGGGCACCAGGGAAACTCACCCCTCCACTTT. Amino acid sequence: CARGHQGNSPLHF.

The chain has TRBV7-9 and TRBJ1-5; D may be TRBD1 (5 bases). Germline lookup yields CDR1 SEHNR and CDR2 FQNEAQ (reference sequence). Trimming shortened V by 5 bases and J by 4 bases, and 9 bases separated the two germline ends. The CDR3 totals 13 residues. This chain's CDR3 is CASSVQENQPQHF. The CDR3 nucleotides are TGTGCCAGCAGCGTACAGGAAAATCAGCCCCAGCATTTT.

The V call is TRBV30, the J call TRBJ1-3; no definite D call. The germline gives CDR1 GTSNPN, CDR2 SVGIG (reference sequence). The V and J ends lost 0 bases and 4 bases respectively, with 7 bases between them. This CDR3 spans 13 amino acids. The CDR3 loop is CAWSVSLGNTIYF. CDR3 sequence (DNA): TGTGCCTGGAGTGTGTCGCTCGGAAACACCATATATTTT.

This rearrangement joins TRBV4-3 to TRBJ1-2; TRBD1 might be the D (6 bases). Germline V gene lookup returns CDR1 LGHNA and CDR2 YSLEER. The CDR3 has 13 residues. V lost 4 bases and J 8 bases, leaving 14 bases between the germline ends. Here the CDR3 reads CASSRTYREGYTF. CDR3 DNA sequence: TGCGCCAGCAGCCGCACATACAGGGAGGGCTACACCTTC.

The CDR3 reads CASSEGYRSYNEQFF. The CDR3, as DNA: TGTGCCAGCAGCGAGGGTTATAGGTCCTACAATGAGCAGTTCTTC. This chain connects TRBV5-6 to TRBJ2-1; weak D call: TRBD2 (5 bases). The ends were cut back, 4 bases at V and 1 base at J, with 12 bases in the middle. This CDR3 has 15 amino acids. Germline assignment: CDR1 SGHDT and CDR2 YYEEEE.

The chain combines TRBV11-2 with TRBJ2-7; 7 nucleotides line up with TRBD2. V shed 0 bases, J shed 1 base, and the junction held 6 bases outside the gene matches. The V gene's germline CDR1 is SGHAT and CDR2 FQNNGV. CDR3 length: 16 amino acids. CDR3 nucleotide sequence: TGTGCCAGCAGCTTAGATCTCCCGGGGGGTTCCTACGAGCAGTACTTC. It is translated as CASSLDLPGGSYEQYF.

Here the CDR3 DNA reads TGTGCCAGCAGTTACTCTGACAGGGGAGCCTATACGCAGTATTTT. Translation: CASSYSDRGAYTQYF. V gene TRBV6-5 combines with J gene TRBJ2-3, with 8 bases identical to TRBD1. After removal of 0 bases from V and 7 bases from J, the junction contained 6 bases not matched to a gene. Per the germline V gene, CDR1 is MNHEY and CDR2 is SVGAGI. The CDR3 loop spans 15 amino acids.

The chain employs TRBV5-1 and TRBJ2-7; tentatively, D is TRBD1 (5 bases). The V end was cut by 6 bases, the J end by 2 bases, with 15 bases between. Germline CDR1 and CDR2: SGHRS and YFSETQ. The CDR3 is 14 residues long. The CDR3 protein is CASKLAGMTYEQYF. The CDR3 DNA reads TGCGCCAGCAAGCTGGCAGGGATGACCTACGAGCAGTACTTC.

This chain uses TRBV7-2 with TRBJ2-2; maybe TRBD2 (5 bases). V lost 5 bases, J lost 2 bases, and 9 bases lay in between. This CDR3 is built from 14 residues. CDR1 SGHTA and CDR2 FQGNSA come from the germline V gene. CDR3 protein: CASSASGNTGELFF. Written as DNA, the CDR3 is TGTGCCAGCAGCGCCAGCGGAAACACCGGGGAGCTGTTTTTT. The variable domain in full, with the rest retrieved from reference TRBV7-2 and TRBJ2-2, is GAGVSQSPSNKVTEKGKDVELRCDPISGHTALYWYRQSLGQGLEFLIYFQGNSAPDKSGLPSDRFSAERTGGSVSTLTIQRTQQEDSAVYLCASSASGNTGELFFGEGSRLTVL.

The chain carries TRBV19 and TRBJ1-4, with D hard to call. V was pared by 3 bases and J by 0 bases, with 8 bases between. This CDR3 has 15 amino acids. The germline V gene has CDR1 LNHDA and CDR2 SQIVND (reference sequence). The CDR3 is CASSMADTTNEKLFF. In nucleotides, the CDR3 is TGTGCCAGTAGTATGGCAGACACAACTAATGAAAAACTGTTTTTT.

This chain links TRBV7-8 with TRBJ2-7; perhaps D is TRBD1 or TRBD2 (5 bases each). Germline lookup yields CDR1 SGHVS and CDR2 FQNEAQ. This CDR3 has 15 amino acids. V gave up 1 base and J gave up 5 bases, with 15 bases separating them. For the CDR3, the DNA is TGTGCCAGCAGCTTAGACGGGACCCGGCGCGACGAGCAGTACTTC. As protein: CASSLDGTRRDEQYF.

CDR3 DNA: TGTGCCAGCAGCCGAACCCTAGCGAGGAACACCGGGGAGCTGTTTTTT. This translates into CASSRTLARNTGELFF. The chain combines TRBV13 with TRBJ2-2, with a possible D match to TRBD2 (6 bases). This CDR3 is built from 16 residues. Germline V gene sequence: CDR1 PRHDT, CDR2 FYEKMQ (reference sequence). With 5 bases removed from V and 1 base from J, the gap between germline ends came to 14 bases.

The V gene is TRBV11-2, the J gene TRBJ1-4, with D uncertain. Trimming removed 5 bases from V and 7 bases from J, with 17 bases in between. This CDR3 region has 15 residues. From germline, CDR1 is SGHAT and CDR2 FQNNGV. The CDR3 region is CASSLQTVSGEKLFF. CDR3 nucleotides: TGTGCCAGCAGCCTACAGACCGTGAGTGGTGAAAAACTGTTTTTT.

The rearrangement uses TRBV7-8 and TRBJ1-1, with a tentative D call TRBD1 (6 bases). The V and J ends lost 1 base and 8 bases respectively, with 8 bases between them. From germline, CDR1 is SGHVS and CDR2 FQNEAQ. The CDR3 has 12 amino acids. CDR3 sequence reads: CASSLDRAEAFF. The CDR3 coding sequence is TGTGCCAGCAGCTTAGACAGGGCGGAAGCTTTCTTT.

J is TRBJ1-5 and V is TRBV28; tentatively, D is TRBD1 (5 bases). Germline CDR1 MDHEN, CDR2 SYDVKM. The CDR3 runs to 17 residues. V dropped 1 base and J dropped 0 bases, with 13 bases sitting between them. The CDR3 nucleotides are TGTGCCAGCAGTTTATCCGGGACCGTCGTTAGCAATCAGCCCCAGCATTTT. Protein product: CASSLSGTVVSNQPQHF.